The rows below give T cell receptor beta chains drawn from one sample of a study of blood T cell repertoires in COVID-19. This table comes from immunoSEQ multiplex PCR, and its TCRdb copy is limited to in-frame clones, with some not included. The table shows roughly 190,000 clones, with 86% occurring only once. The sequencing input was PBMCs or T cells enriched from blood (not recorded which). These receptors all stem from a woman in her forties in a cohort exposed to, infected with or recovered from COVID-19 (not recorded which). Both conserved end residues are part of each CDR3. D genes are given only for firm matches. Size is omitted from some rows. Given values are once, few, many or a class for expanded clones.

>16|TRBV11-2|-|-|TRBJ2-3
TGTGCCAGCAGCTTAGAAAAAGGGAGACCCACAGATACGCAGTATTTT
CASSLEKGRPTDTQYF
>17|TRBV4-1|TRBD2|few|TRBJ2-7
TGCGCCAGCAGCCCGACCACATCCGGGACTAGACCCTACGAGCAGTACTTC
CASSPTTSGTRPYEQYF
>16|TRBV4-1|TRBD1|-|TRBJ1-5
TGCGCCAGCAGCCAAGTACGTACAGGGGTTGGTCAGCCCCAGCATTTT
CASSQVRTGVGQPQHF
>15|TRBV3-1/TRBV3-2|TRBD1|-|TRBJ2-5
TGTGCCAGCAGCCAAGGGACAGGGGACCAAGAGACCCAGTACTTC
CASSQGTGDQETQYF
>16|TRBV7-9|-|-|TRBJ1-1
TGTGCCAGCAGCCAACGGGTCACCCAAAGGCACACTGAAGCTTTCTTT
CASSQRVTQRHTEAFF
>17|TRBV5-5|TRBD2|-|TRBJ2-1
TGTGCCAGCAGCTTGAGTCCCTTAGCGGGGGGGCCGAATGAGCAGTTCTTC
CASSLSPLAGGPNEQFF
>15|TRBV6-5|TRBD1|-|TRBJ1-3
TGTGCCAGCAGTTACTCGACAGGGACTGGAAACACCATATATTTT
CASSYSTGTGNTIYF
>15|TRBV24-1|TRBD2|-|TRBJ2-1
TGTGCCACCAGTGACCCGAGCGGGAGTTACAATGAGCAGTTCTTC
CATSDPSGSYNEQFF
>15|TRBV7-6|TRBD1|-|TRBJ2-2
TGTGCCAGCAGGCAGGGGGCTTCGTACACCGGGGAGCTGTTTTTT
CASRQGASYTGELFF
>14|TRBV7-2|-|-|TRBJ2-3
TGTGCCAGCAGCTTAGGGCTAGCCGCAGATACGCAGTATTTT
CASSLGLAADTQYF
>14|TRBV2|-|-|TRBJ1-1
TGTGCCAGCAGTGAAGACGGGTTGAACACTGAAGCTTTCTTT
CASSEDGLNTEAFF
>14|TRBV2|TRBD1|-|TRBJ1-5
TGTGCCAGCAGGGAAGGGACAGGGGATCAGCCCCAGCATTTT
CASREGTGDQPQHF
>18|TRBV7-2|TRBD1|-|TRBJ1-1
TGTGCCAGCAGCTTAGGCCCATTTACAGGGGCTCTGAACACTGAAGCTTTCTTT
CASSLGPFTGALNTEAFF
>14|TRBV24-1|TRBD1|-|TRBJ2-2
TGTGCCACCAGTGATTGGGACAGGTCCGGGGAGCTGTTTTTT
CATSDWDRSGELFF
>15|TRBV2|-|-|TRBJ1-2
TGTGCCAGCAAGGAGGGGTCCCCTTTAAACTATGGCTACACCTTC
CASKEGSPLNYGYTF
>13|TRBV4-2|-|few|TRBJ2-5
TGTGCCAGCAGCCAAGGACGGGAAGAGACCCAGTACTTC
CASSQGREETQYF
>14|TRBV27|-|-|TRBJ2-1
TGTGCCACCAAGGGGTCACTTTGGTACAATGAGCAGTTCTTC
CATKGSLWYNEQFF
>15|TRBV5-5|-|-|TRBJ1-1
TGTGCCAGCAGCTTAAAGGGGTTCATGAACACTGAAGCTTTCTTT
CASSLKGFMNTEAFF
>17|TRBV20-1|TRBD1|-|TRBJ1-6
TGCAGTGCTAGTAGAGTCCGGGACAGGGAGTTTCACTCACCCCTCCACTTT
CSASRVRDREFHSPLHF
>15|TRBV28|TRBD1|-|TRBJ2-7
TGTGCCAGCAGTTTATTGTCGACAGGGGTCCACGAGCAGTACTTC
CASSLLSTGVHEQYF
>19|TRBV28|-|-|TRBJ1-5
TGTGCCAGCAGTTCCTTTGACAGGTCGGAGGCTTATAGCAATCAGCCCCAGCATTTT
CASSSFDRSEAYSNQPQHF
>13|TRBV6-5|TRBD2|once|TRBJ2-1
TGTGCCAGCAGTACCCGACTAGCGAATGAGCAGTTCTTC
CASSTRLANEQFF
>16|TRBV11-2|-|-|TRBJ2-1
TGTGCCAGCAGCCCAGATGGACTATACGGATCCAATGAGCAGTTCTTC
CASSPDGLYGSNEQFF
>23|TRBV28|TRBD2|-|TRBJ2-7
TGTGCCAGCAGTTTGTTCGTAATACGCAGGGGAAGTAGCGGGAGAATCCCCGCCTACGAGCAGTACTTC
CASSLFVIRRGSSGRIPAYEQYF
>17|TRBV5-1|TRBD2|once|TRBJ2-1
TGCGCCAGCAGCCGCGGGACTAGCGGGAGTGGCGACAATGAGCAGTTCTTC
CASSRGTSGSGDNEQFF
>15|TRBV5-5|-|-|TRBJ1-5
TGTGCCAGCAGCTTGGTTCTACAGAGCAATCAGCCCCAGCATTTT
CASSLVLQSNQPQHF
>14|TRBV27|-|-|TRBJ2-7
TGTGCCAGCAGTTTATCGTCAGGGGGGAGCGAGCAGTACTTC
CASSLSSGGSEQYF
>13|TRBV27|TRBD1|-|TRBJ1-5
TGTGCCAGTAAAAAGGCTCCGGGACAGAACCAGCATTTT
CASKKAPGQNQHF
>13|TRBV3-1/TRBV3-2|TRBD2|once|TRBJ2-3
TGTGCCACCCAATGGGGGGGTGCAGATACGCAGTATTTT
CATQWGGADTQYF
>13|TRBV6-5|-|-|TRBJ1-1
TGTGCCAGCTGCGGGACCGCGAACACTGAAGCTTTCTTT
CASCGTANTEAFF
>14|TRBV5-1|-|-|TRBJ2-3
TGCGCCAGCAGCCTGGGGGACATCACAGATACGCAGTATTTT
CASSLGDITDTQYF
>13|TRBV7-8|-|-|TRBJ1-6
TGTGCCAGCAGCCAACCGGGATATTCACCCCTCCACTTT
CASSQPGYSPLHF